The 7 T cell receptor beta chains below were found in one sample sequenced in a study of T cells in Graves' hyperthyroidism and ophthalmopathy. Amplified TCR beta CDR3 regions derived from RNA transcripts. HTBI primers were the set used in a first-round RT-PCR of the TCR CDR3. TCRdb used MiXCR to reprocess the multiplex PCR reads, holding one entry per CDR3 protein. The sample lists more than 300,000 distinct CDR3 sequences, about 17% occurring once. Sequencing input: blood. Receptors were obtained from a woman aged 25 to 39 with Graves' hyperthyroidism that later progressed to Graves' ophthalmopathy.

This clonotype turned up a few times. This sequence joins TRBV12-5 and TRBJ1-2; D is uncertain. The length of the CDR3 is 17 residues. Germline V CDR1 and CDR2: LGHNT, FRNRAP. Trimming stripped 2 bases from V and 4 bases from J, with 20 bases between. DNA of the CDR3: TGTGCTAGTGGTTTGCTCCTCATCGGCAGCAAATTCTATGGCTACACCTTC. Residues: CASGLLLIGSKFYGYTF.

V gene TRBV5-4 combines with J gene TRBJ1-3; D is possibly TRBD1 (5 bases). The CDR3 has 16 residues. The V gene's germline CDR1 is SGHNT and CDR2 YYREEE (reference sequence). Trimming took off 4 bases at V and 0 bases at J, with 14 bases between the two ends. CDR3: CASSDGWGSSGNTIYF. CDR3 nucleotides: TGTGCCAGCAGCGACGGGTGGGGCTCCTCTGGAAACACCATATATTTT.

This clonotype was counted ten times or more. V is TRBV12-3 or TRBV12-4 and J is TRBJ2-5, with D possibly being TRBD2 (6 bases). V lost 2 bases and J lost 3, with 13 bases in between. This CDR3 is 15 amino acids long. DNA of the CDR3: TGTGCCAGCAGTTTAATCCTGGAGGGAGAAGAGACCCAGTACTTC. It yields the protein CASSLILEGEETQYF.

This clonotype was observed a few times. The rearrangement joins TRBV4-2 to TRBJ2-1; 12 bases agree with TRBD2. Trimming removed 2 bases from V and 0 bases from J; junction bases left unmatched: 11. The CDR3 has 20 amino acids. Germline-derived CDR1 and CDR2 are LGHNA and YNFKEQ. CDR3: CASSQSLAGGPLSSYNEQFF. In nucleotides, the CDR3 is TGTGCCAGCAGCCAATCGCTAGCGGGAGGGCCTCTAAGCTCCTACAATGAGCAGTTCTTC.

This clonotype was observed at least ten times. CDR3 DNA: TGTGCCATTCGGACAGGGGGCGTCGGGTATGGCTACACCTTC. As protein: CAIRTGGVGYGYTF. The chain recombines TRBV10-3 with TRBJ1-2; 11 bases are shared with TRBD1. Germline V gene data show CDR1 as ENHRY and CDR2 as SYGVKD. The CDR3 runs 14 residues. The V segment lost 9 bases and the J segment 5 bases; nucleotides outside the gene matches: 8.

The sample holds many counts of this clonotype. The CDR3 is CASSPLPGVQETQYF. The CDR3 coding sequence is TGTGCCAGCAGCCCGCTCCCGGGGGTACAAGAGACCCAGTACTTC. V and J are TRBV6-1 and TRBJ2-5, with D perhaps TRBD2 (6 bases). The V end lost 6 bases, the J end lost 2 bases, and 16 bases lay between the germline ends. Germline V gene sequence: CDR1 MNHNS, CDR2 SASEGT. CDR3 length: 15 residues.

V and J are TRBV6-2 or TRBV6-3 and TRBJ2-3; a weak D match, TRBD1 (6 bases). Germline CDR1 MNHEY, CDR2 SVGEGT. V dropped 6 bases and J dropped 0 bases, with 19 bases sitting between them. The length of the CDR3 is 17 residues. The CDR3: CASSQGAGTPSTDTQYF. The CDR3 region has the DNA TGTGCCAGCAGCCAAGGTGCCGGGACACCTAGCACAGATACGCAGTATTTT.